The clone carrying this T cell receptor beta chain was recorded once. Its matching antigen is unknown. Combined were second doses at about 4 or about 12 weeks. V lost 5 bases to trimming and J lost 3 bases, with 11 bases between them. In germline, CDR1 is SGHAT, CDR2 FQNNGV. The CDR3 runs to 13 residues. TCRdb's table, derived via immunoSEQ multiplex PCR, lists solely in-frame clones and lacks some. The sample records about 200,000 clones, 80% to 95% being singletons. This specimen belongs to a study of T cell responses to AZD1222 COVID-19 vaccine. General observations from the study: The study sampled repertoires only after the peak T cell response.

The chain links TRBV11-2 to TRBJ2-7; D ambiguous. This TCR was recovered from an adult who received the AZD1222 COVID-19 vaccine. The specimen was peripheral blood, collected 28 days after the second AZD1222 dose. The CDR3 sequence: CASSPAIIYEQYF. CDR3 sequence (DNA): TGTGCCAGCAGCCCCGCGATTATCTACGAGCAGTACTTC.